This entry lists 22 T cell receptor beta chains sequenced from one sample in a study of cytomegalovirus exposure and HLA in healthy donors. It was with 60 Vbeta and 13 Jbeta primers that the PCR ran. Clones were read by immunoSEQ multiplex PCR, and TCRdb kept only the in-frame ones, dropping some. The data show 150,000 to 200,000 clones, approximately 85% seen once. The sequenced material came from PBMCs. The source of these receptors is a man between 18 and 35 years old in good health and CMV-seropositive.

The V and J genes are TRBV4-2 and TRBJ2-7, with D unclear. Germline CDR1 and CDR2: LGHNA and YNFKEQ. V shed 1 base and J shed 2 bases, with 12 bases lying between them. CDR3 size: 15 residues. Here the CDR3 DNA reads TGTGCCAGCAGCCAAGCCCCTAGAGGCCCCTACGAGCAGTACTTC. Its protein product is CASSQAPRGPYEQYF.

The chain joins TRBV4-1 to TRBJ2-2, with 11 bases identical to TRBD2. Germline CDR1 reads MGHRA; CDR2 reads YSYEKL. CDR3 length equals 18 residues. Trimming removed 1 base from V and 3 bases from J; junction bases left unmatched: 7. The CDR3 is CASSQALAGGQYTGELFF. The CDR3 nucleotides read TGCGCCAGCAGCCAAGCCTTAGCGGGGGGGCAGTACACCGGGGAGCTGTTTTTT.

This chain links TRBV5-4 with TRBJ2-3, with 13 nucleotides matching TRBD2. V was pared by 4 bases and J by 2 bases, with 10 bases of the junction left unmatched. There are 18 residues in the CDR3. Germline loops: CDR1 SGHNT, CDR2 YYREEE (reference sequence). The DNA of the CDR3 is TGTGCCAGCAGCCGAGCCGGGACTAGCGGGGCCCTCACAGATACGCAGTATTTT. It codes for CASSRAGTSGALTDTQYF.

V usage is TRBV5-1 and J usage is TRBJ2-3; TRBD2 matches 8 bases. V lost 3 bases to trimming and J lost 2 bases; unmatched junction nucleotides: 5. Germline values: CDR1 SGHRS, CDR2 YFSETQ. The CDR3 has 15 amino acids. The CDR3 DNA reads as TGCGCCAGCAGCTCGACTAGCGTTATCACAGATACGCAGTATTTT. Translated, it gives CASSSTSVITDTQYF. The variable domain in full, with the rest retrieved from reference TRBV5-1 and TRBJ2-3, is KAGVTQTPRYLIKTRGQQVTLSCSPISGHRSVSWYQQTPGQGLQFLFEYFSETQRNKGNFPGRFSGRQFSNSRSEMNVSTLELGDSALYLCASSSTSVITDTQYFGPGTRLTVL.

The chain is built from TRBV9 and TRBJ2-5, with D perhaps TRBD2 (9 bases). Per the germline V gene, CDR1 is SGDLS and CDR2 is YYNGEE. With 0 bases removed from V and 3 bases from J, the gap between germline ends came to 24 bases. The CDR3 sequence is 19 residues long. CDR3 sequence: CASSVGPGGMASGKETQYF. CDR3 nucleotide sequence: TGTGCCAGCAGCGTAGGCCCAGGGGGCATGGCTAGCGGGAAAGAGACCCAGTACTTC.

The V call is TRBV13, the J call TRBJ2-1, with D tentatively TRBD2 (6 bases). The CDR3 sequence is 12 residues long. Germline V gene lookup returns CDR1 PRHDT and CDR2 FYEKMQ (reference sequence). Trimming pared 5 bases from V and 15 bases from J, leaving 17 bases between. The CDR3 loop is CASSPGLSQGFF. CDR3 nucleotides: TGTGCCAGCAGCCCGGGACTCTCACAAGGGTTCTTC.

As to this clone: The same CDR3 is also encoded by other DNA sequences in this sample. The V gene is TRBV4-3, the J gene TRBJ2-3; TRBD2 aligns across 10 bases. V lost 0 bases, J lost 1 base, and 1 base stayed unmatched. Germline CDR1 LGHNA, CDR2 YSLEER. This CDR3 has 16 amino acids. CDR3 nucleotides: TGCGCCAGCAGCCAAGACCTAGCGGGAGGCACAGATACGCAGTATTTT. This gives the protein CASSQDLAGGTDTQYF.

V usage is TRBV6-1 and J usage is TRBJ2-7, with D uncertain. The CDR3 covers 14 residues. Germline V lookup: CDR1 MNHNS, CDR2 SASEGT. The V and J ends lost 2 bases and 5 bases respectively, with 13 bases between them. The CDR3 nucleotides read TGTGCCAGCAGTGAAAGCAGGTCAGCCCACGAGCAGTACTTC. Its translation is CASSESRSAHEQYF.

The V gene is TRBV7-9, the J gene TRBJ1-4; TRBD1 agrees at 10 bases. The CDR3 has 17 amino acids. V lost 3 bases to trimming and J lost 5 bases; unmatched junction nucleotides: 9. Germline lookup yields CDR1 SEHNR and CDR2 FQNEAQ (reference sequence). The CDR3 is CASSLGKTGGRNEKLFF. In DNA, the CDR3 is TGTGCCAGCAGCTTGGGAAAGACAGGGGGCAGAAATGAAAAACTGTTTTTT.

The genes are TRBV13 and TRBJ2-3; 15 bases fit TRBD2. With 2 bases clipped from V and 2 bases from J, the junction kept 2 bases outside the gene matches. CDR1 and CDR2 from the germline V gene are PRHDT and FYEKMQ (reference sequence). CDR3 length: 17 amino acids. The CDR3 protein is CASSLWTSGGDTDTQYF. Here the CDR3 DNA reads TGTGCCAGCAGCTTATGGACTAGCGGGGGGGACACAGATACGCAGTATTTT.

This clone is a singleton in its sample. This chain joins TRBV7-2 and TRBJ1-5; D uncertain. CDR3 length equals 12 residues. Trimming shortened V by 3 bases and J by 6 bases, and 6 bases separated the two germline ends. CDR1 SGHTA and CDR2 FQGNSA come from the germline V gene. CDR3 nucleotide sequence: TGTGCCAGCAGCTTCCTCGGTCAGCCCCAGCATTTT. This gives the protein CASSFLGQPQHF.

J is TRBJ2-2 and V is TRBV5-5; no definite D call. Trimming pared 3 bases from V and 8 bases from J, leaving 5 bases between. Germline CDR1 and CDR2: SGHKS and YYEKEE (reference sequence). The CDR3 runs 11 residues. CDR3 in DNA: TGTGCCAGCAGCTCCATTGGGGAGCTGTTTTTT. Protein product: CASSSIGELFF. Using reference TRBV5-5 and TRBJ2-2 for the parts outside the CDR3, the full variable domain is DAGVTQSPTHLIKTRGQQVTLRCSPISGHKSVSWYQQVLGQGPQFIFQYYEKEERGRGNFPDRFSARQFPNYSSELNVNALLLGDSALYLCASSSIGELFFGEGSRLTVL.

The chain is built from TRBV5-1 and TRBJ2-7; 8 nucleotides line up with TRBD1. Germline-derived CDR1 and CDR2 are SGHRS and YFSETQ. The CDR3 is 16 amino acids. Losses at the gene ends were 4 bases for V and 3 bases for J; bases not matched to a gene: 12. CDR3 sequence: CASSTFPGQEGYEQYF. CDR3 nucleotides: TGCGCCAGCAGCACTTTCCCGGGACAGGAAGGCTACGAGCAGTACTTC.

The V call is TRBV6-6, the J call TRBJ1-2, with TRBD1 matching 11 bases. Looked up from germline, CDR1 is MNHNY and CDR2 is SVGAGI (reference sequence). J was trimmed by 3 bases and V by 2 bases; bases with no gene match: 5. The CDR3 is 16 amino acids. The CDR3 protein is CASSYRTGGLDYGYTF. CDR3 bases: TGTGCCAGCAGTTACCGGACAGGGGGCTTGGACTATGGCTACACCTTC.

The chain carries TRBV6-5 and TRBJ1-2; 10 nucleotides align to TRBD1. The CDR3 is 16 residues long. V lost 0 bases, J lost 0 bases, and 1 base stayed unmatched. The germline V gene has CDR1 MNHEY and CDR2 SVGAGI. CDR3 protein: CASSYSGTGANYGYTF. DNA of the CDR3: TGTGCCAGCAGTTACTCGGGGACAGGGGCTAACTATGGCTACACCTTC.

This chain joins TRBV10-3 and TRBJ2-5; TRBD2 matches at 8 bases. This CDR3 has 14 amino acids. Trimming at V came to 4 bases and at J to 3 bases, leaving 4 bases not matched to a gene. Germline loops: CDR1 ENHRY, CDR2 SYGVKD. The CDR3 sequence: CAISGVAGKETQYF. As DNA, the CDR3 is TGTGCCATCAGTGGGGTAGCGGGGAAAGAGACCCAGTACTTC.

In this sample, this clone turned up a few times. V usage is TRBV10-2 and J usage is TRBJ2-7, with TRBD2 identical over 8 bases. Germline V gene data show CDR1 as WSHSY and CDR2 as SAAADI. With 0 bases clipped from V and 0 bases from J, the junction kept 4 bases outside the gene matches. This CDR3 is 16 amino acids long. As DNA, the CDR3 is TGCGCCAGCAGTGAGTCGCCCGGACTAGCCTCCTACGAGCAGTACTTC. Translation gives CASSESPGLASYEQYF.

This chain's CDR3 is CASSGGTRFPYEQYF. The CDR3 DNA reads TGTGCCAGCAGCGGCGGGACTAGGTTCCCCTACGAGCAGTACTTC. This sequence joins TRBV7-4 and TRBJ2-7; 8 bases map to TRBD2. The V gene's germline CDR1 is SGHVT and CDR2 SQSDAQ. The CDR3 covers 15 residues. V trimming: 5 bases; J trimming: 2 bases; junction bases outside the gene matches: 8.

This clone was picked up one time. The CDR3 here is CASSPPGLAGYNEQFF. CDR3 sequence (DNA): TGTGCCAGCTCACCGCCGGGACTAGCGGGGTACAATGAGCAGTTCTTC. This sequence joins TRBV18 and TRBJ2-1; 13 positions agree with TRBD2. The CDR3 is 16 amino acids. Per germline, CDR1 KGHSH and CDR2 LQKENI. V trimming: 3 bases; J trimming: 4 bases; junction bases outside the gene matches: 3.

The genes are TRBV5-1 and TRBJ2-7, with D possibly matching TRBD2 (5 bases). The V end lost 6 bases, the J end lost 2 bases, and 21 bases lay between the germline ends. Germline assignment: CDR1 SGHRS and CDR2 YFSETQ. The CDR3 covers 16 residues. In DNA form, the CDR3 reads TGCGCCAGCAACTACCTGGGGTTGGGGAGTCCCTACGAGCAGTACTTC. It is translated as CASNYLGLGSPYEQYF.

V gene TRBV27 combines with J gene TRBJ2-1, with a possible D match to TRBD2 (5 bases). The V gene's germline CDR1 is MNHEY and CDR2 SMNVEV (reference sequence). The CDR3 is 15 residues long. Trimming shortened V by 5 bases and J by 0 bases, and 11 bases separated the two germline ends. The CDR3 loop is CASSSREYSYNEQFF. The CDR3 DNA is TGTGCCAGCAGTAGCCGGGAATACTCCTACAATGAGCAGTTCTTC.

The chain carries TRBV9 and TRBJ2-1; no firm D call. Trimming stripped 3 bases from V and 8 bases from J, with 12 bases between. The germline V gene encodes CDR1 SGDLS and CDR2 YYNGEE. The CDR3 runs to 13 residues. As DNA, the CDR3 is TGTGCCAGCAGCGGAAGAGAGGCCCATGAGCAGTTCTTC. It specifies CASSGREAHEQFF.